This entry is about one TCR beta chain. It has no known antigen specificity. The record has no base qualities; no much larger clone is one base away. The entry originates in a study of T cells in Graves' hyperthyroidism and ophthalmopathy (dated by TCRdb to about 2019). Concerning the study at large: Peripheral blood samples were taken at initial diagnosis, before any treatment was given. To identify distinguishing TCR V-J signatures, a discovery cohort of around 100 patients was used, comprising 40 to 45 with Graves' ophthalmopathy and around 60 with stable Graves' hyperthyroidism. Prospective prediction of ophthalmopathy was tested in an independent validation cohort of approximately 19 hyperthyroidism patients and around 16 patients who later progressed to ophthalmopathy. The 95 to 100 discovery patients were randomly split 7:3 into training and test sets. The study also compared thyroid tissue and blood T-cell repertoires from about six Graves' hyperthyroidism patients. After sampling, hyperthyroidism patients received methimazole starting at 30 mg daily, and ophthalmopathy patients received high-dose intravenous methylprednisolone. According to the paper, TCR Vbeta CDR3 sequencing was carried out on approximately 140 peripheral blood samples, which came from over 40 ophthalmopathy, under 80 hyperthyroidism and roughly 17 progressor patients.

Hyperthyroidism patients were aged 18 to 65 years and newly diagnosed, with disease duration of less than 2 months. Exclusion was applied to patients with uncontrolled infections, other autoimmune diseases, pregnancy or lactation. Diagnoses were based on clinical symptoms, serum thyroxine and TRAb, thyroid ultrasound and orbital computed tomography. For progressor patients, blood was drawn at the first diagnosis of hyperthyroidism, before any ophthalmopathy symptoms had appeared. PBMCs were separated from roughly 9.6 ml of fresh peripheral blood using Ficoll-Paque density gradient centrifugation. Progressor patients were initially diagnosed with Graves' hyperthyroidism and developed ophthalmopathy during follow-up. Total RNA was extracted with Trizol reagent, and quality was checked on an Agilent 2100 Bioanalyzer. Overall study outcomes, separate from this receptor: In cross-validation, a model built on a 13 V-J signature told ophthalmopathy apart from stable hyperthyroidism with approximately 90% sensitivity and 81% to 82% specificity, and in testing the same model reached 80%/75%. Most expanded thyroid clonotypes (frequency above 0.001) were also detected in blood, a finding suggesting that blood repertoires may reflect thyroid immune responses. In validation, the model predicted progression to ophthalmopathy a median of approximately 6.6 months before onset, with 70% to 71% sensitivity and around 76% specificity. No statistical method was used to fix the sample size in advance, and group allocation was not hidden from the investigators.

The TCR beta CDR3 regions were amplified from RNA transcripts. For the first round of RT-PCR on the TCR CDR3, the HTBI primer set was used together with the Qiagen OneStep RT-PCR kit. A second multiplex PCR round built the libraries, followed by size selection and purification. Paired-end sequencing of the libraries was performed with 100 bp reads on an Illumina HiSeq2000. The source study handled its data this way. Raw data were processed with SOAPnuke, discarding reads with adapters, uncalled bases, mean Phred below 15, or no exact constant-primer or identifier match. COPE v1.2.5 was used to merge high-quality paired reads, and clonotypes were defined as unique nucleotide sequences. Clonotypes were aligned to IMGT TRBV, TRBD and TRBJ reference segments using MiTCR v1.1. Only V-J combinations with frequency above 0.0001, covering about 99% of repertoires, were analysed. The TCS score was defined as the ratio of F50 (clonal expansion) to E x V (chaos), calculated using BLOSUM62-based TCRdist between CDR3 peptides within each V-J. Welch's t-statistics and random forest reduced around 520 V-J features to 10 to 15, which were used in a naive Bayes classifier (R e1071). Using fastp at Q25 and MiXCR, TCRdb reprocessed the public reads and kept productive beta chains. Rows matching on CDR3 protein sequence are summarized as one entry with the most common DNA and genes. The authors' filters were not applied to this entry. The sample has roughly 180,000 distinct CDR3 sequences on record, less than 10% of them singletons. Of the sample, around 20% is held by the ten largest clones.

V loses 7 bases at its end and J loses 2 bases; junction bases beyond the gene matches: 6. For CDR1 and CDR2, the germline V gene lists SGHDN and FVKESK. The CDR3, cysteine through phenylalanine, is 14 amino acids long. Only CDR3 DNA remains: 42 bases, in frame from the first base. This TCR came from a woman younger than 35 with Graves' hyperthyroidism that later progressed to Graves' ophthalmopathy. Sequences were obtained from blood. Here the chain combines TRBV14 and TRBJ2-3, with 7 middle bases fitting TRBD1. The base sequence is TGTGCCAGCACCCCGGGACAGATCACAGATACGCAGTATTTT. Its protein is CASTPGQITDTQYF.